The TCR beta chain described here comes from a study of radiotherapy plus CTLA-4 blockade in lung cancer. Study results and limitations: Early blood T cell clone dynamics, with interferon-beta, were reported to best predict response. After radiotherapy and ipilimumab, tumor-derived clones expanded in peripheral blood.

Trimming shortened V by 7 bases and J by 3 bases, and 16 bases separated the two germline ends. The CDR3 covers 14 residues. Germline CDR1 MNHNY, CDR2 SVGAGI (reference sequence). Treatment of patients with chemo-refractory metastatic non-small-cell lung cancer consisted of focal radiation plus CTLA-4 blockade with ipilimumab. Some clones are missing from TCRdb's copy, which holds only in-frame ones; the method was immunoSEQ multiplex PCR. The sample yields 13,000 or so clones, around 80% seen once. With respect to this clone: The target antigen is unknown.

Sequenced material: peripheral blood, taken from a patient treated with radiotherapy plus ipilimumab. The sequence came from a human donor with non-small cell lung cancer that progressed on radiotherapy plus ipilimumab. This sequence joins TRBV6-6 and TRBJ2-7; D might be TRBD1 (6 bases). The CDR3 nucleotides read TGTGCCAGCACCGAAACAGGGTCGATCTACGAGCAGTACTTC. Its protein is CASTETGSIYEQYF.